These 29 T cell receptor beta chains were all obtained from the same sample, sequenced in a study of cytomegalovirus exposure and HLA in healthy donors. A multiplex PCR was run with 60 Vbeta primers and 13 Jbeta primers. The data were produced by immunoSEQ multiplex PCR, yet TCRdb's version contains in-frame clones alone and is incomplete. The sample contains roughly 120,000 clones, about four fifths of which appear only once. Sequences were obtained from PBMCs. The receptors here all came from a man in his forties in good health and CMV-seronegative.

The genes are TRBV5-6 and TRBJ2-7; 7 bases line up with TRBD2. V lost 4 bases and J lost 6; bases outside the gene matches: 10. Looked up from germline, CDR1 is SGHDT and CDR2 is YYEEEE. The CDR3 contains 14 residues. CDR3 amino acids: CASSGRDPVGEQYF. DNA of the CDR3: TGTGCCAGCAGCGGGAGGGACCCCGTGGGCGAGCAGTACTTC. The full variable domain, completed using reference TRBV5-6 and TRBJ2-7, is DAGVTQSPTHLIKTRGQQVTLRCSPKSGHDTVSWYQQALGQGPQFIFQYYEEEERQRGNFPDRFSGHQFPNYSSELNVNALLLGDSALYLCASSGRDPVGEQYFGPGTRLTVT.

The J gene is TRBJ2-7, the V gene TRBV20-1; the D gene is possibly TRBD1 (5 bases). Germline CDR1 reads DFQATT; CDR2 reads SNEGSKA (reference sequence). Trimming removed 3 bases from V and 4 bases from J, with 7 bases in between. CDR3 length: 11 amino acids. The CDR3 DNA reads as TGCAGTGCTAGTGACAGATACGAGCAGTACTTC. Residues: CSASDRYEQYF.

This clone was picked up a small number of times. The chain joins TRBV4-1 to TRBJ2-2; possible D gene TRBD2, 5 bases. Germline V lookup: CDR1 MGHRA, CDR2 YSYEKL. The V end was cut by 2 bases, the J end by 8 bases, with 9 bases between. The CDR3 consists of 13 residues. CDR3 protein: CASSQQRGGELFF. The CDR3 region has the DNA TGCGCCAGCAGCCAACAACGGGGTGGGGAGCTGTTTTTT.

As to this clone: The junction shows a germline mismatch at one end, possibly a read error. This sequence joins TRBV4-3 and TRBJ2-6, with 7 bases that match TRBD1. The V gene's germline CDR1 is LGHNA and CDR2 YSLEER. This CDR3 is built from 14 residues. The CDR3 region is CASSHTTGANGLTF. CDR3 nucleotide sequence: TGCGCCAGCAGCCATACAACAGGGGCCAACGGCCTGACTTTC.

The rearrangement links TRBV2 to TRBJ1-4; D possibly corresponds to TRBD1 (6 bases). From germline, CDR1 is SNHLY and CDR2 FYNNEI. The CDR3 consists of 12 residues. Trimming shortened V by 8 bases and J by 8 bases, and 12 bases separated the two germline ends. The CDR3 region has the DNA TGTGCCAGCCGACAGGTGGGGGAAAAACTGTTTTTT. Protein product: CASRQVGEKLFF.

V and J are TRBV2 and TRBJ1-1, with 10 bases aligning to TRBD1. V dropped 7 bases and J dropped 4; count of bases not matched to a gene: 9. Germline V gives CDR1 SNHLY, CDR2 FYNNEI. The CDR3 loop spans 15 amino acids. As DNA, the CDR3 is TGTGCCAGCACCGGGGGGGGGACAGGGGCCACTGAAGCTTTCTTT. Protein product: CASTGGGTGATEAFF.

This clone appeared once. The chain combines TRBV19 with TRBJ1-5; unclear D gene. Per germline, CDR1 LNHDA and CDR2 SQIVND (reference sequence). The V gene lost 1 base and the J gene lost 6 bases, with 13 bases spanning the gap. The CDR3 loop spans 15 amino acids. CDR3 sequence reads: CASSIGQAPVQPQHF. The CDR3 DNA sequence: TGTGCCAGTAGTATAGGGCAGGCACCGGTTCAGCCCCAGCATTTT.

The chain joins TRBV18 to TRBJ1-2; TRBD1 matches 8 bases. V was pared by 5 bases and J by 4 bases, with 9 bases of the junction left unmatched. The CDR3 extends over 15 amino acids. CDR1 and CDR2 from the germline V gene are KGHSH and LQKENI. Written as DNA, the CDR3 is TGTGCCAGCTCAGACAGGGGATCTCCCATCTATGGCTACACCTTC. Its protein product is CASSDRGSPIYGYTF.

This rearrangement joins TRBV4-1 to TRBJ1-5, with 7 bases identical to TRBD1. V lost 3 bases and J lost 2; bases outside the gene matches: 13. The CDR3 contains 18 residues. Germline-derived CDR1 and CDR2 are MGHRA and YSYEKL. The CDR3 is CASSQIGQARGGNQPQHF. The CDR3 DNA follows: TGCGCCAGCAGCCAGATCGGACAGGCTCGGGGCGGCAATCAGCCCCAGCATTTT.

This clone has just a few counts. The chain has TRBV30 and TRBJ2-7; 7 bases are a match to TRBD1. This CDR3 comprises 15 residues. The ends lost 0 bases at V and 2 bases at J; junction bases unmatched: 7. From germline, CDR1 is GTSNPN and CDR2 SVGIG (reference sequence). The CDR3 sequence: CAWSVLGQGAYEQYF. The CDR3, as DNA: TGTGCCTGGAGTGTACTCGGGCAGGGGGCCTACGAGCAGTACTTC.

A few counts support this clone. The CDR3 protein is CASSPYRGGNTEAFF. The CDR3, as DNA: TGTGCCAGCAGCCCTTACAGGGGTGGGAACACTGAAGCTTTCTTT. This chain connects TRBV5-4 to TRBJ1-1; 7 bases map to TRBD1. In germline, CDR1 is SGHNT, CDR2 YYREEE (reference sequence). V was clipped by 4 bases and J by 1 base; unmatched bases: 7. The CDR3 is 15 residues long.

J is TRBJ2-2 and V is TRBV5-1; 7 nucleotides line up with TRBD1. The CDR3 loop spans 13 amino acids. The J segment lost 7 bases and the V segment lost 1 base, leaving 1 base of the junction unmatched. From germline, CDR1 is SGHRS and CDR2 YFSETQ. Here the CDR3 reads CASSLQGDGELFF. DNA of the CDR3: TGCGCCAGCAGCTTGCAGGGGGACGGGGAGCTGTTTTTT.

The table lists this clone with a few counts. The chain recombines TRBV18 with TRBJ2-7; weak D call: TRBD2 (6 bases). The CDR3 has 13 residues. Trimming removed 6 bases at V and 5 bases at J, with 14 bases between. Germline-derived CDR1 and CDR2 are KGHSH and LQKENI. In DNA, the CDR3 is TGTGCCAGCTCCCCGGGACTCCTGGACGAGCAGTACTTC. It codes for CASSPGLLDEQYF.

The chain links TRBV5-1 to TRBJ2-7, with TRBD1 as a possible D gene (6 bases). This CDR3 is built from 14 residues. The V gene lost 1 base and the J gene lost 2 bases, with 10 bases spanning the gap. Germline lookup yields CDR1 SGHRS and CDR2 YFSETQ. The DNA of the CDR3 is TGCGCCAGCAGCTTGCTTGGACAGACCTACGAGCAGTACTTC. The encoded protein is CASSLLGQTYEQYF.

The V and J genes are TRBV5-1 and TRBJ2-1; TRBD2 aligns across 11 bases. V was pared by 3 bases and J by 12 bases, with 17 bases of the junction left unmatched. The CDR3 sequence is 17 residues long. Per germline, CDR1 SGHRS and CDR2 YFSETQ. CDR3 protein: CASSSNTGTSGRGGQFF. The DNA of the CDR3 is TGCGCCAGCAGCTCCAACACCGGGACTAGCGGTAGAGGGGGGCAGTTCTTC.

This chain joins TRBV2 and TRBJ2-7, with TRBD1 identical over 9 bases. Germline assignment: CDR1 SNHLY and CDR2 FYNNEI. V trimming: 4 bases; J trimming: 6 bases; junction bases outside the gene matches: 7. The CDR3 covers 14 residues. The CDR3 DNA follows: TGTGCCAGCAGTGTCGGGACAGGGAAAGGCGAGCAGTACTTC. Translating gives CASSVGTGKGEQYF.

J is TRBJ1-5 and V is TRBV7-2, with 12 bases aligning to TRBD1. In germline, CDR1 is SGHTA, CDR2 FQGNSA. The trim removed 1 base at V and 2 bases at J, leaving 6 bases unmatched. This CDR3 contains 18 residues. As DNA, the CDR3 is TGTGCCAGCAGCTTAGTTGGGACAGGGGGCAAGGGCAATCAGCCCCAGCATTTT. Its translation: CASSLVGTGGKGNQPQHF. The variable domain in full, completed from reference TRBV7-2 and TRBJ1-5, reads GAGVSQSPSNKVTEKGKDVELRCDPISGHTALYWYRQSLGQGLEFLIYFQGNSAPDKSGLPSDRFSAERTGGSVSTLTIQRTQQEDSAVYLCASSLVGTGGKGNQPQHFGDGTRLSIL.

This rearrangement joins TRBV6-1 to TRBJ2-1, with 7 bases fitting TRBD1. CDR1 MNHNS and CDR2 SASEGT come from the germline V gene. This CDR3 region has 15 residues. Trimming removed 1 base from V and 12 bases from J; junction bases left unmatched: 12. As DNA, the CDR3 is TGTGCCAGCAGTGAAGGGACAGGCTCAGTGAAGCGGCAGTTCTTC. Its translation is CASSEGTGSVKRQFF.

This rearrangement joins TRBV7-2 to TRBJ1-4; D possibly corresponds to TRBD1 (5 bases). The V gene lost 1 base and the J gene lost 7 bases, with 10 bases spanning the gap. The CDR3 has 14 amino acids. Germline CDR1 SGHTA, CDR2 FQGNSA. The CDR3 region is CASSLGGEVEKLFF. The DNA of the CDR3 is TGTGCCAGCAGCTTAGGAGGGGAGGTTGAAAAACTGTTTTTT.

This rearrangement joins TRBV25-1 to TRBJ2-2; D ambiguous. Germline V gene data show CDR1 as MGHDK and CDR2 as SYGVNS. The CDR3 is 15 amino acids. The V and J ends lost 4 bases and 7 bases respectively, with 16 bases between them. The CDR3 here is CASSGMPYSGGELFF. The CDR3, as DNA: TGTGCCAGCAGTGGCATGCCGTACTCGGGCGGGGAGCTGTTTTTT. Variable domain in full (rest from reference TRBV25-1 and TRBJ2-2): EADIYQTPRYLVIGTGKKITLECSQTMGHDKMYWYQQDPGMELHLIHYSYGVNSTEKGDLSSESTVSRIRTEHFPLTLESARPSHTSQYLCASSGMPYSGGELFFGEGSRLTVL.

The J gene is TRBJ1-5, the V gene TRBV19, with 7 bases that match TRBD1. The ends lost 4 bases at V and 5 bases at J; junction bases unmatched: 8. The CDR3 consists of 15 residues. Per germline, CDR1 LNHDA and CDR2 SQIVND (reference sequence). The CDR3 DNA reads TGTGCCAGTAGTACCGTCCGGGACAGTGATCAGCCCCAGCATTTT. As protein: CASSTVRDSDQPQHF.

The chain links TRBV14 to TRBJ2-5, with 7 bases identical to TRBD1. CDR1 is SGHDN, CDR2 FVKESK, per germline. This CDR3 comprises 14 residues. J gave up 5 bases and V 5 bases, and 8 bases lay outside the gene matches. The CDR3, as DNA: TGTGCCAGCAGCAAGAGAGGGGGCCGGGAGACCCAGTACTTC. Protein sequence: CASSKRGGRETQYF.

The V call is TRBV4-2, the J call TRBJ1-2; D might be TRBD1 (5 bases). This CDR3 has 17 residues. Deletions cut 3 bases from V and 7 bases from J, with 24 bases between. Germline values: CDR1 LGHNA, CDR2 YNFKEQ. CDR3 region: CASSHPDGGSRLSGYTF. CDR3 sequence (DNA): TGTGCCAGCAGCCATCCGGACGGGGGATCGAGGTTATCTGGCTACACCTTC.

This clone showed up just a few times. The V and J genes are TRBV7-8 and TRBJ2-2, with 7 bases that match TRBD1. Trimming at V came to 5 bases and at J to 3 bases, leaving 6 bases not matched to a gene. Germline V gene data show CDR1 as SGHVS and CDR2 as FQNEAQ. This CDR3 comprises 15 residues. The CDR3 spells CASSRNGQDTGELFF. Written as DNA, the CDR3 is TGTGCCAGCAGCAGGAACGGACAGGACACCGGGGAGCTGTTTTTT.

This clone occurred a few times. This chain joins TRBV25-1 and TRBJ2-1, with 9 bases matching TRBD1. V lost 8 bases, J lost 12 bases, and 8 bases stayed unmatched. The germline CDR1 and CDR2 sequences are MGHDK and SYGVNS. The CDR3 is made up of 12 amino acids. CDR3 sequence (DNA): TGTGCCAGCGGGGGACAGGGTCGTGGGCAGTTCTTC. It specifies CASGGQGRGQFF.

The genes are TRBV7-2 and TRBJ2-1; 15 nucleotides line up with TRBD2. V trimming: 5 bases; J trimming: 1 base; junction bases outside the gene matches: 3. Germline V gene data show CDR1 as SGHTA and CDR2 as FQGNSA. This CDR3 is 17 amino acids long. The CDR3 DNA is TGTGCCAGCAGCCCGGGACTAGCGGGGGGTTCCTACAATGAGCAGTTCTTC. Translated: CASSPGLAGGSYNEQFF. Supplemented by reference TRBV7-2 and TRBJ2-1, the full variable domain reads GAGVSQSPSNKVTEKGKDVELRCDPISGHTALYWYRQSLGQGLEFLIYFQGNSAPDKSGLPSDRFSAERTGGSVSTLTIQRTQQEDSAVYLCASSPGLAGGSYNEQFFGPGTRLTVL.

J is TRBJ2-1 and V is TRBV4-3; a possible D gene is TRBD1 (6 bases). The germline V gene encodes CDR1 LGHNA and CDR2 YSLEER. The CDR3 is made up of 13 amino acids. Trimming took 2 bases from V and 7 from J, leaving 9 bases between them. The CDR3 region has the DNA TGCGCCAGCAGCCAAAACAGGGTTAATGAGCAGTTCTTC. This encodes CASSQNRVNEQFF.

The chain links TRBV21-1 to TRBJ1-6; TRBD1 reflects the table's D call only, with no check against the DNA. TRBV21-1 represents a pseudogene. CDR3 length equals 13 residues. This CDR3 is CASFSNYNSPLHF. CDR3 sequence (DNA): TGTGCCAGCTTTTCCAACTATAATTCACCCCTCCACTTT.

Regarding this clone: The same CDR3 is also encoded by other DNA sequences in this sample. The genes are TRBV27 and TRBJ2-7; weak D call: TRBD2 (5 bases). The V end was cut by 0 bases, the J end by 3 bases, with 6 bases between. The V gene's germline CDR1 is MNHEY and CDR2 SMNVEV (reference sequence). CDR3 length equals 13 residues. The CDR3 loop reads CASSLSRGYEQYF. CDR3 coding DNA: TGTGCCAGCAGTTTATCTCGGGGCTACGAGCAGTACTTC.